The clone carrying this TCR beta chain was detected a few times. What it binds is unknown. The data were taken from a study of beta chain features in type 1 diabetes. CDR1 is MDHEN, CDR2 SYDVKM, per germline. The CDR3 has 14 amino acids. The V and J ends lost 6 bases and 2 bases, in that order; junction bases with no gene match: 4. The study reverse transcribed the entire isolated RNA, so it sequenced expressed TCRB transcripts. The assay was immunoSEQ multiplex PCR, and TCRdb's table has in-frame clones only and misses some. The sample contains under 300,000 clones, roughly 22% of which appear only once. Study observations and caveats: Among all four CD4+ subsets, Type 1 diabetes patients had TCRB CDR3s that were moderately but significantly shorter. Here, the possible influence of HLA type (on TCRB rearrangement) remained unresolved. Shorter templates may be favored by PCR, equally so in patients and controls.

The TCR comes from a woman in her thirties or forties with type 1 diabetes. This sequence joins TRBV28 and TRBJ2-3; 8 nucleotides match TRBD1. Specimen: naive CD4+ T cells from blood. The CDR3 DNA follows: TGTGCCAGCAGCCCGGGACAGGTCACAGATACGCAGTATTTT. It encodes CASSPGQVTDTQYF.